Below are 22 T cell receptor beta chains sequenced from a single sample in a study of cytomegalovirus exposure and HLA in healthy donors. Primers for the PCR totalled 60 Vbeta and 13 Jbeta. Method: immunoSEQ multiplex PCR; TCRdb's copy keeps in-frame clones and lacks some. This sample has roughly 88,000 clones, with less than 85% found just once. The sample comprised PBMCs. Receptors were obtained from a man aged 30 to 45 in good health and CMV-seropositive.

V gene TRBV7-2 combines with J gene TRBJ1-4; a possible D gene is TRBD1 (5 bases). This CDR3 has 14 amino acids. CDR1 is SGHTA and CDR2 is FQGNSA in the germline V gene. V gave up 1 base and J gave up 12 bases, with 15 bases separating them. The CDR3 DNA reads TGTGCCAGCAGCTTAGGGGGCAGGTCAGGAGAACTGTTTTTT. It translates to CASSLGGRSGELFF. The full variable domain, its missing parts supplied by reference TRBV7-2 and TRBJ1-4, is GAGVSQSPSNKVTEKGKDVELRCDPISGHTALYWYRQSLGQGLEFLIYFQGNSAPDKSGLPSDRFSAERTGGSVSTLTIQRTQQEDSAVYLCASSLGGRSGELFFGSGTQLSVL.

The J gene is TRBJ2-7, the V gene TRBV4-3; 8 bases agree with TRBD2. This CDR3 spans 15 amino acids. Germline trimming cut 0 bases from V and 5 bases from J; bases unmatched to any gene: 6. The germline gives CDR1 LGHNA, CDR2 YSLEER. The CDR3 bases are TGCGCCAGCAGCCAAGAGGGGGCGGGAGGCCACGAGCAGTACTTC. Amino acid sequence: CASSQEGAGGHEQYF.

The chain couples TRBV30 to TRBJ1-3; D remains ambiguous. Trimming removed 0 bases from V and 2 bases from J, with 2 bases in between. This CDR3 has 12 residues. The germline V gene has CDR1 GTSNPN and CDR2 SVGIG (reference sequence). CDR3 nucleotides: TGTGCCTGGAGTGTCGCTGGAAACACCATATATTTT. The encoded protein is CAWSVAGNTIYF.

This rearrangement joins TRBV27 to TRBJ2-1; 8 bases fit TRBD1. The germline V gene encodes CDR1 MNHEY and CDR2 SMNVEV (reference sequence). This CDR3 has 17 residues. J lost 4 bases, V lost 1 base, and 9 bases had no gene match. CDR3: CASSLLTRQGIYNEQFF. CDR3 sequence (DNA): TGTGCCAGCAGTTTATTAACCAGACAGGGGATATACAATGAGCAGTTCTTC.

The V and J genes are TRBV18 and TRBJ1-6; D remains ambiguous. This CDR3 has 16 residues. Trimming took off 4 bases at V and 1 base at J, with 11 bases between the two ends. Germline CDR1 is KGHSH and CDR2 is LQKENI. The CDR3 bases are TGTGCCAGCTCACTCGCACCGCGTTCCTATAATTCACCCCTCCACTTT. Its translation is CASSLAPRSYNSPLHF.

V and J are TRBV19 and TRBJ1-5; 8 nucleotides agree with TRBD1. V lost 6 bases to trimming and J lost 2 bases; unmatched junction nucleotides: 9. Germline CDR1 reads LNHDA; CDR2 reads SQIVND (reference sequence). CDR3 length equals 16 residues. CDR3 nucleotide sequence: TGTGCCAGTAGGCAACAGGGGGAAGGTGGCAATCAGCCCCAGCATTTT. This encodes CASRQQGEGGNQPQHF.

The gene calls are TRBV5-1 and TRBJ2-2; a weak D match, TRBD1 (5 bases). With 1 base removed from V and 0 bases from J, the gap between germline ends came to 16 bases. Germline V gives CDR1 SGHRS, CDR2 YFSETQ. The CDR3 is 18 amino acids. Written as DNA, the CDR3 is TGCGCCAGCAGCTTGCTCCCCTCAACAGGCGCGAACACCGGGGAGCTGTTTTTT. Amino acid sequence: CASSLLPSTGANTGELFF. The whole variable domain, filled in from reference TRBV5-1 and TRBJ2-2, reads KAGVTQTPRYLIKTRGQQVTLSCSPISGHRSVSWYQQTPGQGLQFLFEYFSETQRNKGNFPGRFSGRQFSNSRSEMNVSTLELGDSALYLCASSLLPSTGANTGELFFGEGSRLTVL.

The DNA of the CDR3 is TGTGCCAGCAGCTTGGGGACTCTCACAGATACGCAGTATTTT. It encodes CASSLGTLTDTQYF. The chain couples TRBV11-2 to TRBJ2-3, with D possibly matching TRBD2 (6 bases). The CDR3 runs 14 residues. Trimming cost V 3 bases and J 2 bases, with 9 bases left between them. Germline V gene lookup returns CDR1 SGHAT and CDR2 FQNNGV.

The CDR3 is CASAYKANTEAFF. The CDR3 bases are TGTGCCAGTGCATATAAAGCGAACACTGAAGCTTTCTTT. This chain links TRBV19 with TRBJ1-1, with D unresolved. Germline CDR1 reads LNHDA; CDR2 reads SQIVND (reference sequence). The CDR3 covers 13 residues. Trimming left V 8 bases short and J 1 base short, with 11 bases between.

The chain joins TRBV7-2 to TRBJ2-1, with 10 bases that match TRBD2. Germline V gives CDR1 SGHTA, CDR2 FQGNSA. J gave up 4 bases and V 4 bases, and 7 bases lay outside the gene matches. The length of the CDR3 is 16 residues. CDR3 sequence reads: CASSSSGGAGYNEQFF. CDR3 sequence (DNA): TGTGCCAGCAGCTCAAGCGGGGGGGCCGGGTACAATGAGCAGTTCTTC.

V usage is TRBV28 and J usage is TRBJ1-5; TRBD1 agrees at 8 bases. The J segment lost 11 bases and the V segment lost 2 bases, leaving 11 bases of the junction unmatched. The CDR3 loop spans 15 amino acids. Germline V CDR1 and CDR2: MDHEN, SYDVKM. The CDR3 DNA follows: TGTGCCAGCAGTTTAGATGACAGGGGAGGTCGGACCCAGCATTTT. This encodes CASSLDDRGGRTQHF.

The chain joins TRBV6-5 to TRBJ2-1; TRBD2 agrees at 8 bases. Looked up from germline, CDR1 is MNHEY and CDR2 is SVGAGI. The length of the CDR3 is 16 residues. V was clipped by 2 bases and J by 6 bases; unmatched bases: 9. The CDR3 DNA sequence: TGTGCCAGCAGTTACATCCCCCTTACTAGCGGCAATGAGCAGTTCTTC. Translated, it gives CASSYIPLTSGNEQFF.

The chain is built from TRBV27 and TRBJ2-3; TRBD2 matches 8 bases. The CDR3 has 14 residues. The V and J ends lost 6 bases and 2 bases, in that order; junction bases with no gene match: 4. Germline values: CDR1 MNHEY, CDR2 SMNVEV (reference sequence). The CDR3 region has the DNA TGTGCCAGCAGCGGGACTAGGCACACAGATACGCAGTATTTT. Its protein is CASSGTRHTDTQYF.

The DNA for the CDR3 is TGTGCCAGCAGGGAGACAGGGTGGAATCAGCCCCAGCATTTT. Translation gives CASRETGWNQPQHF. The chain recombines TRBV27 with TRBJ1-5; 7 positions agree with TRBD1. In germline, CDR1 is MNHEY, CDR2 SMNVEV (reference sequence). The junction had 6 bases not matched to a gene; V was cut back by 6 bases and J by 4 bases. This CDR3 spans 14 amino acids.

V usage is TRBV9 and J usage is TRBJ2-1, with 10 bases matching TRBD2. Germline lookup yields CDR1 SGDLS and CDR2 YYNGEE. The V and J ends lost 4 bases and 3 bases, in that order; junction bases with no gene match: 7. The CDR3 is 16 residues long. The CDR3 nucleotides read TGTGCCAGCAGCCGTAGCGGGAGGCAAAGCTACAATGAGCAGTTCTTC. It codes for CASSRSGRQSYNEQFF.

The chain combines TRBV6-6 with TRBJ1-4, with D possibly matching TRBD1 (6 bases). Trimming pared 11 bases from V and 8 bases from J, leaving 24 bases between. The CDR3 extends over 15 amino acids. The germline V gene encodes CDR1 MNHNY and CDR2 SVGAGI (reference sequence). This CDR3 reads CAHSGGALGAEKLFF. The DNA of the CDR3 is TGTGCCCATTCGGGGGGGGCCCTAGGGGCGGAAAAACTGTTTTTT.

The chain is built from TRBV18 and TRBJ1-4; D is ambiguous. Trimming removed 2 bases from V and 0 bases from J, with 4 bases in between. The CDR3 sequence is 14 residues long. Per germline, CDR1 KGHSH and CDR2 LQKENI. The CDR3 loop reads CASSPSATNEKLFF. For the CDR3, the DNA is TGTGCCAGCTCACCATCCGCAACTAATGAAAAACTGTTTTTT.

This sequence joins TRBV2 and TRBJ1-2, with D unclear. This CDR3 contains 13 residues. The germline V gene encodes CDR1 SNHLY and CDR2 FYNNEI. Trimming left V 3 bases short and J 4 bases short, with 9 bases between. For the CDR3, the DNA is TGTGCCAGCAGTGATCAGGAGGTCTATGGCTACACCTTC. Translation: CASSDQEVYGYTF.

This chain connects TRBV6-6 to TRBJ1-2; TRBD1 matches at 9 bases. V was pared by 4 bases and J by 2 bases, with 2 bases of the junction left unmatched. Per germline, CDR1 MNHNY and CDR2 SVGAGI (reference sequence). The CDR3 is 14 amino acids. The CDR3 region is CASSSDRGNYGYTF. For the CDR3, the DNA is TGTGCCAGCAGTTCGGACAGGGGCAACTATGGCTACACCTTC.

The V call is TRBV4-1, the J call TRBJ1-5, with D tentatively TRBD1 (5 bases). Trimming shortened V by 4 bases and J by 6 bases, and 10 bases separated the two germline ends. The CDR3 covers 13 residues. Germline lookup yields CDR1 MGHRA and CDR2 YSYEKL. The CDR3 sequence: CASSPGMSQPQHF. In nucleotides, the CDR3 is TGCGCCAGCAGCCCAGGGATGAGTCAGCCCCAGCATTTT.

Only a few counts were recorded for this clone. The rearrangement links TRBV4-1 to TRBJ2-3, with TRBD2 identical over 16 bases. The germline CDR1 and CDR2 sequences are MGHRA and YSYEKL. CDR3 length equals 18 residues. The J segment lost 3 bases and the V segment lost 3 bases, leaving 6 bases of the junction unmatched. The CDR3 is CASSQPGLAGGPTDTQYF. In DNA form, the CDR3 reads TGCGCCAGCAGCCAGCCGGGACTAGCGGGAGGGCCTACAGATACGCAGTATTTT.

V gene TRBV4-1 combines with J gene TRBJ2-1; TRBD1 agrees at 9 bases. CDR3 length equals 16 residues. Trimming cost V 3 bases and J 6 bases; bases outside gene matches: 9. Germline lookup yields CDR1 MGHRA and CDR2 YSYEKL. The CDR3 is CASSHTTGQGGNEQFF. For the CDR3, the DNA is TGCGCCAGCAGCCACACAACGGGACAGGGCGGCAATGAGCAGTTCTTC.